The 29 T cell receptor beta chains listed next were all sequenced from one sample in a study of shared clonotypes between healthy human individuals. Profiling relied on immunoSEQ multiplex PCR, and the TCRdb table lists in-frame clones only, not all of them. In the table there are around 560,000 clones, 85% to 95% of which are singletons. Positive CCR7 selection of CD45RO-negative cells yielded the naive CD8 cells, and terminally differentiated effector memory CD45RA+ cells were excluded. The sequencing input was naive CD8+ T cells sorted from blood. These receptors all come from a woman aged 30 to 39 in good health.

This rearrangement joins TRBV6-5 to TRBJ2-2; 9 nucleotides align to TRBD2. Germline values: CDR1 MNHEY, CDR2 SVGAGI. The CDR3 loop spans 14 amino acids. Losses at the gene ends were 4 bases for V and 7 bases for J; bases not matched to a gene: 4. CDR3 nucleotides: TGTGCCAGCAGTTTAGCGGGGGAGAACGGGGAGCTGTTTTTT. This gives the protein CASSLAGENGELFF.

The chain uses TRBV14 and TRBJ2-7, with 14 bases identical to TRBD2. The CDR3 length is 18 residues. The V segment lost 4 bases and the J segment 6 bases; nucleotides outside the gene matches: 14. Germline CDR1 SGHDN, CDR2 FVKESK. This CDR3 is CASSLVPGTSGSFGEQYF. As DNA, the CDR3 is TGTGCCAGCAGCCTCGTACCAGGGACTAGCGGGAGTTTCGGCGAGCAGTACTTC.

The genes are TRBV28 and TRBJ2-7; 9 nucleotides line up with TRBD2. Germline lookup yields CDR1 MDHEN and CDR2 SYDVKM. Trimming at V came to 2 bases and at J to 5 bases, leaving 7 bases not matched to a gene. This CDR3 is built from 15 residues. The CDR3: CASSLRREGLHEQYF. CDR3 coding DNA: TGTGCCAGCAGTTTAAGGCGGGAGGGACTCCACGAGCAGTACTTC.

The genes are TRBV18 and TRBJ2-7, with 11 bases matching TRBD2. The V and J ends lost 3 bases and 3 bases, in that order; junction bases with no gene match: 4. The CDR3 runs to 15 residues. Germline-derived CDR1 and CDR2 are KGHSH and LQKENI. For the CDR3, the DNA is TGTGCCAGCTCACCTGTGGGGACTAGCGGCTACGAGCAGTACTTC. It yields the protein CASSPVGTSGYEQYF.

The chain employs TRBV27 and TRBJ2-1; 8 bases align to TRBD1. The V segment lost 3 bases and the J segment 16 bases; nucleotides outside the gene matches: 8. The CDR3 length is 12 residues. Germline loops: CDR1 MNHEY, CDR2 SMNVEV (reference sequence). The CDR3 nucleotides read TGTGCCAGCAGTTTGGGGACAGGCCGTATCTTCTTC. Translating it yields CASSLGTGRIFF.

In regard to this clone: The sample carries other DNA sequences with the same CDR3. The CDR3 nucleotides are TGTGCCAGCAGACTAGCGGGTGAGGGGGAGACCCAGTACTTC. The encoded protein is CASRLAGEGETQYF. The chain uses TRBV28 and TRBJ2-5; 9 positions agree with TRBD2. The CDR3 is 14 amino acids. Trimming cost V 6 bases and J 5 bases; bases outside gene matches: 7. The germline gives CDR1 MDHEN, CDR2 SYDVKM.

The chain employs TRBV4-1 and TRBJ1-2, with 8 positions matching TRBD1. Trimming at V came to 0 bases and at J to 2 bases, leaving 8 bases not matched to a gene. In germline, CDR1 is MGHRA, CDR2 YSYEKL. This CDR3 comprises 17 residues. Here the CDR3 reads CASSQEGSRGPNYGYTF. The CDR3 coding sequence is TGCGCCAGCAGCCAAGAGGGTTCCAGGGGGCCCAACTATGGCTACACCTTC.

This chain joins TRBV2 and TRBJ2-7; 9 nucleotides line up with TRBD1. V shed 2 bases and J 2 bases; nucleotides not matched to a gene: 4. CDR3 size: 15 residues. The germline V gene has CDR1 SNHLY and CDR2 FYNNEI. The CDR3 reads CASSELGTGTYEQYF. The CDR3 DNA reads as TGTGCCAGCAGTGAATTGGGGACAGGGACCTACGAGCAGTACTTC.

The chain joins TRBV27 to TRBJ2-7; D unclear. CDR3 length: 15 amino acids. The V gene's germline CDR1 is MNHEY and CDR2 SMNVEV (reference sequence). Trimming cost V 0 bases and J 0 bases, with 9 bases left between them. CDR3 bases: TGTGCCAGCAGTTTATCCGTTGAGAACTCCTACGAGCAGTACTTC. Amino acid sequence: CASSLSVENSYEQYF.

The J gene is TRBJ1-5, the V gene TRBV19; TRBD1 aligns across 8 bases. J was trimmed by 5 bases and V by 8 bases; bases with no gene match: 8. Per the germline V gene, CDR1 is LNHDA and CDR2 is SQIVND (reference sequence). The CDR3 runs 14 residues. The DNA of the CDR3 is TGTGCCAGTGGACCTGACAGGGGATATCAGCCCCAGCATTTT. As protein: CASGPDRGYQPQHF. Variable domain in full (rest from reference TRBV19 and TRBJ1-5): DGGITQSPKYLFRKEGQNVTLSCEQNLNHDAMYWYRQDPGQGLRLIYYSQIVNDFQKGDIAEGYSVSREKKESFPLTVTSAQKNPTAFYLCASGPDRGYQPQHFGDGTRLSIL.

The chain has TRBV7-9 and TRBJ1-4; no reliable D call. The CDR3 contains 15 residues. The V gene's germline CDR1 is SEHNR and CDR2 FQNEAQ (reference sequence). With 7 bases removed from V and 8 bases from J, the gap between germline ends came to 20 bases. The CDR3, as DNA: TGTGCCAGCACCGAGGGAGGGTTCGGAGAAGAAAAACTGTTTTTT. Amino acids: CASTEGGFGEEKLFF.

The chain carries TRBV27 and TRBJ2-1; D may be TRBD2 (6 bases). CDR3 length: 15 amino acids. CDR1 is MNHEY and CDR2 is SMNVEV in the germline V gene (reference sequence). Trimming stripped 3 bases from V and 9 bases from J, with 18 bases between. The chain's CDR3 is CASSLVLAGRGEQFF. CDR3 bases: TGTGCCAGCAGTTTGGTATTGGCGGGGAGAGGTGAGCAGTTCTTC.

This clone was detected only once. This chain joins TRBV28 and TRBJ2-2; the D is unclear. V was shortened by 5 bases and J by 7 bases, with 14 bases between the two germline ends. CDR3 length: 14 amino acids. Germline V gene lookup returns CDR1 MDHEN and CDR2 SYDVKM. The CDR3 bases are TGTGCCAGCAGTACCATCCTAGGTTACGGGGAGCTGTTTTTT. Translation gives CASSTILGYGELFF.

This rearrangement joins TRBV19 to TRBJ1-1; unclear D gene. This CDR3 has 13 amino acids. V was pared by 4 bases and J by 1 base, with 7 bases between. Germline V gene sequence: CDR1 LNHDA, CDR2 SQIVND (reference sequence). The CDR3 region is CASSTTENTEAFF. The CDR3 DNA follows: TGTGCCAGTAGTACGACGGAGAACACTGAAGCTTTCTTT.

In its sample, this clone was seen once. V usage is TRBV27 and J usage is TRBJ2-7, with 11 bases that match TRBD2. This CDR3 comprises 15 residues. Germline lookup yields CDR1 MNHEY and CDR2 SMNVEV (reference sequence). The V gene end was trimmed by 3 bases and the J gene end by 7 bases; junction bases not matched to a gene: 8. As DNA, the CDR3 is TGTGCCAGCAGTTTTAAACTAGCGGGAGTGGGAGAGCAGTACTTC. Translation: CASSFKLAGVGEQYF.

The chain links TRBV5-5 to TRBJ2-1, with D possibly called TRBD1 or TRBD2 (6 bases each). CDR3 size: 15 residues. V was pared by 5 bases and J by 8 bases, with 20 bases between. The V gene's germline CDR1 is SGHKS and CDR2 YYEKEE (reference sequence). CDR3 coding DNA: TGTGCCAGCAGTGGGGGGCGCCTCGTTGTGGATGAGCAGTTCTTC. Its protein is CASSGGRLVVDEQFF.

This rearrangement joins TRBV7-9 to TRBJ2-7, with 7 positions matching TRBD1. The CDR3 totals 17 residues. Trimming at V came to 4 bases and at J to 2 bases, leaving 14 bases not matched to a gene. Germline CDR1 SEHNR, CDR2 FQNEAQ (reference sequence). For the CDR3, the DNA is TGTGCCAGCAGCTCTACCTTCTTAGGACAGGCTACCTACGAGCAGTACTTC. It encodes CASSSTFLGQATYEQYF. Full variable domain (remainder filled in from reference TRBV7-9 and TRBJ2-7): DTGVSQNPRHKITKRGQNVTFRCDPISEHNRLYWYRQTLGQGPEFLTYFQNEAQLEKSRLLSDRFSAERPKGSFSTLEIQRTEQGDSAMYLCASSSTFLGQATYEQYFGPGTRLTVT.

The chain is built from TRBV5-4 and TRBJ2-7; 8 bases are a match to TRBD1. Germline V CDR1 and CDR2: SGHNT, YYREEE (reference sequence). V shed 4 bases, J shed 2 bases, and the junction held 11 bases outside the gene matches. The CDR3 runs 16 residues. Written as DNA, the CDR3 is TGTGCCAGCAGCCCCTGGGACAGGAGTGGGACCTACGAGCAGTACTTC. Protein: CASSPWDRSGTYEQYF.

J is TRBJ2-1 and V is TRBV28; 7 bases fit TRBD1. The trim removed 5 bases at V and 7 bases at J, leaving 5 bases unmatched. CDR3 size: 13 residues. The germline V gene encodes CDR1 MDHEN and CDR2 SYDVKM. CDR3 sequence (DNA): TGTGCCAGCAGTGTATCAGGGGGAAATGAGCAGTTCTTC. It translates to CASSVSGGNEQFF.

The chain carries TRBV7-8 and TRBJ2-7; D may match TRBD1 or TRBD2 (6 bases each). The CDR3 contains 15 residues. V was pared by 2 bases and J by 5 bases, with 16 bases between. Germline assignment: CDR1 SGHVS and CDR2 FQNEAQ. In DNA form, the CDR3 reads TGTGCCAGCAGCTTATTCCGGGGGCGCACGGACGAGCAGTACTTC. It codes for CASSLFRGRTDEQYF.

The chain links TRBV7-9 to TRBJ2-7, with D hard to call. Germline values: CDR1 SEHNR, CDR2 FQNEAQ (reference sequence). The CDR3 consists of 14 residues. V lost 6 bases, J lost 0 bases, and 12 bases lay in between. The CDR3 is CASSSPLSSYEQYF. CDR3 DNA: TGTGCCAGCAGTTCGCCCTTAAGCTCCTACGAGCAGTACTTC. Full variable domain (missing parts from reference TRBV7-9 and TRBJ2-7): DTGVSQNPRHKITKRGQNVTFRCDPISEHNRLYWYRQTLGQGPEFLTYFQNEAQLEKSRLLSDRFSAERPKGSFSTLEIQRTEQGDSAMYLCASSSPLSSYEQYFGPGTRLTVT.

CDR3 DNA: TGCGCCAGCAGCTGGGCGGGGGACTACGAGCAGTACTTC. Encoded protein: CASSWAGDYEQYF. The J gene is TRBJ2-7, the V gene TRBV5-1; TRBD2 agrees at 7 bases. In germline, CDR1 is SGHRS, CDR2 YFSETQ. V shed 3 bases, J shed 3 bases, and the junction held 3 bases outside the gene matches. The CDR3 loop spans 13 amino acids. The variable domain in full, with the rest retrieved from reference TRBV5-1 and TRBJ2-7, is KAGVTQTPRYLIKTRGQQVTLSCSPISGHRSVSWYQQTPGQGLQFLFEYFSETQRNKGNFPGRFSGRQFSNSRSEMNVSTLELGDSALYLCASSWAGDYEQYFGPGTRLTVT.

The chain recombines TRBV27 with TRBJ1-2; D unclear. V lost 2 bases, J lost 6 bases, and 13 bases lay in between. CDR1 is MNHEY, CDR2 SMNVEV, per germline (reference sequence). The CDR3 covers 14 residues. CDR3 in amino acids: CASSLTPRIDGYTF. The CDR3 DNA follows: TGTGCCAGCAGTTTAACACCAAGGATCGATGGCTACACCTTC.

CDR3 in amino acids: CASLGRGDVDEQFF. In DNA, the CDR3 is TGTGCCAGCCTTGGCAGGGGGGATGTAGATGAGCAGTTCTTC. The chain links TRBV7-9 to TRBJ2-1; a possible D gene is TRBD1 (7 bases). This CDR3 spans 14 amino acids. Germline V gives CDR1 SEHNR, CDR2 FQNEAQ (reference sequence). Trimming removed 8 bases at V and 8 bases at J, with 19 bases between.

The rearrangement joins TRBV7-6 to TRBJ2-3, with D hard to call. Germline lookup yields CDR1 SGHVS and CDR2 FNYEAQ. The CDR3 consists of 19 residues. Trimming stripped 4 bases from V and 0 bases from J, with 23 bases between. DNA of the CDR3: TGTGCCAGCAGCTCCATAGACTGGATGGAAGCCTCTAGCACAGATACGCAGTATTTT. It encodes CASSSIDWMEASSTDTQYF.

CDR3 sequence reads: CASSLVVGFDTQYF. Here the CDR3 DNA reads TGTGCCAGCAGCTTAGTAGTAGGTTTTGATACGCAGTATTTT. This chain uses TRBV7-8 with TRBJ2-3; no reliable D call. This CDR3 comprises 14 residues. V shed 1 base and J shed 6 bases, with 11 bases lying between them. Germline CDR1 SGHVS, CDR2 FQNEAQ.

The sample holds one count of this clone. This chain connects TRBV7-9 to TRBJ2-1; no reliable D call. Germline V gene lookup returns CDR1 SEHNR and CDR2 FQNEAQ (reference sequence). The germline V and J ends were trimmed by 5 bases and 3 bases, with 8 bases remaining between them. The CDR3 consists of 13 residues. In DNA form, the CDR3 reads TGTGCCAGCAGCCCACCGGACTACAATGAGCAGTTCTTC. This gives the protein CASSPPDYNEQFF.

The CDR3 loop is CASSVGDTDTQYF. The CDR3, as DNA: TGTGCCAGCAGCGTAGGGGACACAGATACGCAGTATTTT. The chain links TRBV9 to TRBJ2-3; no clear D. The ends were cut back, 0 bases at V and 2 bases at J, with 4 bases in the middle. CDR3 length: 13 amino acids. Germline V gene data show CDR1 as SGDLS and CDR2 as YYNGEE.

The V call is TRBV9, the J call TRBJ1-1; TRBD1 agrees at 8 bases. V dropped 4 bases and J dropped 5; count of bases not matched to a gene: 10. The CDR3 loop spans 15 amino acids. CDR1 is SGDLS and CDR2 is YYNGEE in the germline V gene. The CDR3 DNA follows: TGTGCCAGCAGCCCCAGGACAGGGATCAGGACTGAAGCTTTCTTT. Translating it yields CASSPRTGIRTEAFF.